This TCR beta chain was found in a study of blood T cell repertoires in COVID-19. The CDR3 is made up of 14 amino acids. Germline CDR1 PRHDT, CDR2 FYEKMQ (reference sequence). V was cut by 6 bases and J by 2 bases, with 14 bases left in between. Sequencing used immunoSEQ multiplex PCR; TCRdb keeps in-frame clones, though not all of them. Among over 300,000 clones listed, around 85% were seen once. The chain combines TRBV13 with TRBJ2-7, with D perhaps matching TRBD1 (6 bases). Source material: PBMCs or T cells enriched from blood (not recorded which). This TCR came from a man under 40 who had recovered from COVID-19. This chain's CDR3 is CASSHSGDPYEQYF. DNA of the CDR3: TGTGCCAGCAGTCATTCAGGGGACCCCTACGAGCAGTACTTC.